This T cell receptor beta chain is from a study of Ad26.COV2.S vaccination and SARS-CoV-2 variants. The repertoire was sequenced with immunoSEQ multiplex PCR; TCRdb's copy has only in-frame clones and lacks some. This table has about 350,000 clones, about 88% appearing once. Described treatment: some 19 received Ad26.COV2.S at low or high dose, single or two shots; about 5 received placebo; per-sample allocation not given. Sampling occurred on day 63 after the first vaccine or placebo injection. CDR1 and CDR2 (germline): SEHNR, FQNEAQ (reference sequence). This CDR3 has 13 residues. V was cut by 1 base and J by 5 bases, with 6 bases left in between.

The sequences come from peripheral blood, collected in a trial of Ad26.COV2.S vaccine versus placebo. The sequence came from a person between 18 and 65 years old who received the Ad26.COV2.S COVID-19 vaccine or a placebo. The J gene is TRBJ2-1, the V gene TRBV7-9; D ambiguous. CDR3 residues: CASSLVGDNEQFF. In nucleotides, the CDR3 is TGTGCCAGCAGCTTAGTTGGAGACAATGAGCAGTTCTTC.